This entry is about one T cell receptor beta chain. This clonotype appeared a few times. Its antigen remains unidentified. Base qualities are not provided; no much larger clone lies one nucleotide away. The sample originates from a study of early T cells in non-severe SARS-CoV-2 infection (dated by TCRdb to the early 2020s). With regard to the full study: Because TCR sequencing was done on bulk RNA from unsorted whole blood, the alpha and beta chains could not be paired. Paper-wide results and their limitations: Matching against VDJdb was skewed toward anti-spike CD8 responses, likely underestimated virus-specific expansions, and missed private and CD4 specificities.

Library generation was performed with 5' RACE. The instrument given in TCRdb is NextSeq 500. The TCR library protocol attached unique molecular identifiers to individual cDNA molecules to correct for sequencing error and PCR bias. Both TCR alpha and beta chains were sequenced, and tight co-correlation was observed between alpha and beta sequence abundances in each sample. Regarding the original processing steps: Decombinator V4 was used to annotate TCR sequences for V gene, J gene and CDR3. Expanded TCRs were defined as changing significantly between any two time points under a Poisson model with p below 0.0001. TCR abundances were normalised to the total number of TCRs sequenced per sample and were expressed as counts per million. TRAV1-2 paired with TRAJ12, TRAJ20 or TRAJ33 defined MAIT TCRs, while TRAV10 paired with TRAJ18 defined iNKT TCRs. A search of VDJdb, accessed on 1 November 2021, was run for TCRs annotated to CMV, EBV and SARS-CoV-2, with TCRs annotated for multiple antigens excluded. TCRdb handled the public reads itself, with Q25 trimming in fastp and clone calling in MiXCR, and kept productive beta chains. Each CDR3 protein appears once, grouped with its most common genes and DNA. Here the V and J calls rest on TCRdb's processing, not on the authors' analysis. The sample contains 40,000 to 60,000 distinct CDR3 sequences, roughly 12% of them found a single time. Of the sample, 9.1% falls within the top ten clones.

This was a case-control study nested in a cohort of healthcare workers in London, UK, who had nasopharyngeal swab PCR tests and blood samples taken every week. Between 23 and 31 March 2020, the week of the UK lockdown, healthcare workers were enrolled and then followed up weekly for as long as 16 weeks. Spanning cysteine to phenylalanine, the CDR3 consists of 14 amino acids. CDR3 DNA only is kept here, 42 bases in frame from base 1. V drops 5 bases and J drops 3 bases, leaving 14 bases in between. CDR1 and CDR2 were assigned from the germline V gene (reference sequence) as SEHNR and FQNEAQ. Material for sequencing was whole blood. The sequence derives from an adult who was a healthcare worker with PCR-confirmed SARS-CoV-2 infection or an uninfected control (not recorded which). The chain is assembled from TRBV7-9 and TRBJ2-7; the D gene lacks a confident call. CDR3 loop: CASSKDQGLYEQYF. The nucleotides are TGTGCCAGCAGCAAGGACCAAGGGCTCTACGAGCAGTACTTC. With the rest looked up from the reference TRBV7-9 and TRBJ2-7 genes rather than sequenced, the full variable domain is DTGVSQNPRHKITKRGQNVTFRCDPISEHNRLYWYRQTLGQGPEFLTYFQNEAQLEKSRLLSDRFSAERPKGSFSTLEIQRTEQGDSAMYLCASSKDQGLYEQYFGPGTRLTVT.